Listed below are T cell receptor beta chains from one sample, sequenced in a study of blood T cells in healthy people across ages. TCRdb independently ran MiXCR on the 5' RACE reads; one entry per CDR3 protein. The data show roughly 860,000 distinct CDR3 sequences, with around 62% seen just once and around a quarter held by the top ten. Sequenced sample: blood. The origin of the receptors is a young man in good health. The CDR3 runs from the conserved cysteine through the conserved F or W. The D gene is left open where the match is weak. Size values are once, few and many counts, or a class for expanded clones, and some rows have none.

size: -
J: TRBJ2-5
D: -
V: TRBV28
length: 14
CDR3: CASSRDEPQETQYF
DNA: TGTGCCAGCAGTCGGGACGAACCCCAGGAGACCCAGTACTTC

size: few
J: TRBJ2-2
D: -
V: TRBV2
length: 14
CDR3: CASSVKRNTGELFF
DNA: TGTGCCAGCAGTGTGAAGAGGAACACCGGGGAGCTGTTTTTT

size: -
J: TRBJ2-7
D: -
V: TRBV5-1
length: 15
CDR3: CASSFRDQKAYEQYF
DNA: TGCGCCAGCAGCTTTCGGGACCAAAAGGCCTACGAGCAGTACTTC

size: -
J: TRBJ2-5
D: -
V: TRBV28
length: 14
CDR3: CASSSGIYQETQYF
DNA: TGTGCCAGCAGTTCCGGGATATACCAAGAGACCCAGTACTTC

size: -
J: TRBJ2-7
D: -
V: TRBV5-1
length: 15
CDR3: CASSLFWKGTYEQYF
DNA: TGCGCCAGCAGCTTGTTTTGGAAGGGAACCTACGAGCAGTACTTC

size: -
J: TRBJ2-7
D: TRBD2
V: TRBV28
length: 15
CDR3: CASSEGLDVGYEQYF
DNA: TGTGCCAGCAGCGAGGGACTAGATGTCGGCTACGAGCAGTACTTC

size: -
J: TRBJ2-7
D: TRBD1
V: TRBV15
length: 14
CDR3: CATSGYRGSYEQYF
DNA: TGTGCCACCAGCGGATACAGGGGCTCCTACGAGCAGTACTTC

size: -
J: TRBJ2-7
D: -
V: TRBV7-2
length: 16
CDR3: CASSPIWWDTSYEQYF
DNA: TGTGCCAGCAGCCCAATATGGTGGGACACCTCCTACGAGCAGTACTTC

size: few
J: TRBJ1-2
D: -
V: TRBV9
length: 14
CDR3: CASSPVDVGSGYTF
DNA: TGTGCCAGCAGCCCTGTCGATGTGGGCTCTGGCTACACCTTC

size: few
J: TRBJ2-1
D: TRBD2
V: TRBV12-3/TRBV12-4
length: 14
CDR3: CASSFLAGYNEQFF
DNA: TGTGCCAGCAGTTTCCTAGCGGGGTACAATGAGCAGTTCTTC

size: -
J: TRBJ2-7
D: -
V: TRBV29-1
length: 12
CDR3: CSASTGTYEQYF
DNA: TGCAGCGCGTCGACAGGAACCTACGAGCAGTACTTC

size: -
J: TRBJ2-1
D: -
V: TRBV7-9
length: 12
CDR3: CASSLGAFEQFF
DNA: TGTGCCAGCAGCTTAGGGGCGTTTGAGCAGTTCTTC

size: few
J: TRBJ2-7
D: -
V: TRBV5-1
length: 16
CDR3: CASSILQGPSSYEQYF
DNA: TGCGCCAGCAGCATCCTACAGGGACCCAGCTCCTACGAGCAGTACTTC

size: -
J: TRBJ2-3
D: TRBD2
V: TRBV4-2
length: 17
CDR3: CASSIPGSGGAGDTQYF
DNA: TGTGCCAGCAGCATCCCGGGCAGCGGGGGGGCAGGAGATACGCAGTATTTT

size: -
J: TRBJ2-1
D: -
V: TRBV4-3
length: 18
CDR3: CASSQDGGGLSSYNEQFF
DNA: TGCGCCAGCAGCCAAGATGGTGGCGGGCTTAGCTCCTACAATGAGCAGTTCTTC

size: -
J: TRBJ2-5
D: TRBD2
V: TRBV3-1
length: 15
CDR3: CASSQELAGRETQYF
DNA: TGTGCCAGCAGCCAAGAACTAGCGGGGAGGGAGACCCAGTACTTC

size: -
J: TRBJ2-1
D: -
V: TRBV4-3
length: 14
CDR3: CASSQDLAYNEQFF
DNA: TGCGCCAGCAGCCAAGACTTAGCCTACAATGAGCAGTTCTTC

size: -
J: TRBJ2-7
D: -
V: TRBV20-1
length: 15
CDR3: CSARDQEGGAYEQYF
DNA: TGCAGTGCTAGAGATCAGGAGGGCGGCGCATACGAGCAGTACTTC

size: -
J: TRBJ1-1
D: -
V: TRBV7-8
length: 15
CDR3: CASSLRALLNTEAFF
DNA: TGTGCCAGCAGCCTGAGGGCCCTTCTGAACACTGAAGCTTTCTTT

size: -
J: TRBJ2-2
D: TRBD1
V: TRBV6-2/TRBV6-3
length: 14
CDR3: CASEGTGTTGELFF
DNA: TGTGCCAGCGAAGGGACAGGGACCACCGGGGAGCTGTTTTTT

size: once
J: TRBJ1-5
D: -
V: TRBV2
length: 15
CDR3: CASSGGQYLNQPQHF
DNA: TGTGCCAGCAGTGGGGGGCAGTATCTAAATCAGCCCCAGCATTTT

size: -
J: TRBJ1-1
D: -
V: TRBV27
length: 15
CDR3: CASSSGQYLGTEAFF
DNA: TGTGCCAGCAGCTCCGGACAGTATCTTGGGACTGAAGCTTTCTTT

size: -
J: TRBJ2-7
D: -
V: TRBV5-1
length: 16
CDR3: CASSLDISRGIYEQYF
DNA: TGCGCCAGCAGCCTGGATATATCTAGGGGTATCTACGAGCAGTACTTC

size: many
J: TRBJ2-5
D: -
V: TRBV25-1
length: 13
CDR3: CASSERNYETQYF
DNA: TGTGCCAGCAGTGAAAGAAATTACGAGACCCAGTACTTC

size: -
J: TRBJ1-1
D: -
V: TRBV7-3
length: 13
CDR3: CASSSDWGTEAFF
DNA: TGTGCCAGCAGCTCAGATTGGGGCACTGAAGCTTTCTTT

size: -
J: TRBJ1-4
D: TRBD1
V: TRBV7-2
length: 14
CDR3: CASSPAEDRGQLFF
DNA: TGTGCCAGCAGTCCTGCCGAGGACAGGGGGCAGCTGTTTTTT

size: once
J: TRBJ1-2
D: TRBD1
V: TRBV7-9
length: 14
CDR3: CASSPRQGSNGYTF
DNA: TGTGCCAGCAGCCCTAGACAGGGATCTAATGGCTACACCTTC

size: -
J: TRBJ1-1
D: -
V: TRBV29-1
length: 12
CDR3: CSVADRNTEAFF
DNA: TGCAGCGTTGCTGACAGGAACACTGAAGCTTTCTTT

size: -
J: TRBJ2-2
D: TRBD1
V: TRBV2
length: 16
CDR3: CASSPTGGTNTGELFF
DNA: TGTGCCAGCAGCCCGACAGGGGGTACGAACACCGGGGAGCTGTTTTTT

size: -
J: TRBJ1-2
D: -
V: TRBV11-2
length: 16
CDR3: CASSLDHGLLRHGYTF
DNA: TGTGCCAGCAGCTTAGATCATGGACTCCTCCGTCATGGCTACACCTTC

size: once
J: TRBJ2-3
D: -
V: TRBV28
length: 13
CDR3: CASRKGGKDTQYF
DNA: TGCGCCAGCAGGAAAGGGGGTAAAGATACGCAGTATTTT

size: -
J: TRBJ2-5
D: TRBD2
V: TRBV12-3/TRBV12-4
length: 12
CDR3: CASSFWGGEQYF
DNA: TGTGCCAGCAGTTTTTGGGGGGGAGAGCAGTACTTC

size: -
J: TRBJ2-1
D: -
V: TRBV6-1
length: 19
CDR3: CASSVPPFRTLKTYNEQFF
DNA: TGTGCCAGCAGTGTACCCCCCTTTCGTACCCTAAAGACCTACAATGAGCAGTTCTTC

size: -
J: TRBJ1-4
D: TRBD1
V: TRBV7-2
length: 17
CDR3: CASSLSRDRGANAKLFF
DNA: TGTGCCAGCAGCCTGTCCCGGGACAGGGGGGCTAATGCAAAACTGTTTTTT

size: -
J: TRBJ2-7
D: -
V: TRBV19
length: 13
CDR3: CASTGHRTYEQYF
DNA: TGTGCCAGTACAGGGCACCGAACTTACGAGCAGTACTTC

size: few
J: TRBJ2-3
D: -
V: TRBV4-2
length: 14
CDR3: CASSQAPGTDTQYF
DNA: TGTGCCAGCAGCCAAGCCCCAGGCACAGATACGCAGTATTTT

size: -
J: TRBJ2-5
D: TRBD2
V: TRBV20-1
length: 14
CDR3: CSASPSGGDETQYF
DNA: TGCAGTGCTAGCCCCAGCGGGGGGGATGAGACCCAGTACTTC

size: -
J: TRBJ1-4
D: -
V: TRBV5-6
length: 14
CDR3: CASSRTEYNEKLFF
DNA: TGTGCCAGCAGCCGGACAGAGTATAATGAAAAACTGTTTTTT

size: -
J: TRBJ2-1
D: TRBD1
V: TRBV6-1
length: 17
CDR3: CASSQSPGTGIYNEQFF
DNA: TGTGCCAGCAGCCAAAGCCCCGGGACAGGGATCTACAATGAGCAGTTCTTC

size: -
J: TRBJ2-1
D: TRBD2
V: TRBV11-2
length: 18
CDR3: CASSLATGLAGVYNEQFF
DNA: TGTGCCAGCAGCTTAGCAACGGGACTAGCGGGGGTTTACAATGAGCAGTTCTTC

size: -
J: TRBJ2-3
D: TRBD2
V: TRBV9
length: 16
CDR3: CASSVVGTSGGLTQYF
DNA: TGTGCCAGCAGCGTAGTCGGGACTAGCGGGGGACTGACGCAGTATTTT

size: few
J: TRBJ1-4
D: -
V: TRBV27
length: 14
CDR3: CASRRTATNEKLFF
DNA: TGTGCCAGCAGGAGGACGGCCACTAATGAAAAACTGTTTTTT

size: -
J: TRBJ1-5
D: TRBD1
V: TRBV4-1
length: 16
CDR3: CASSQKPGTDNQPQHF
DNA: TGCGCCAGCAGCCAAAAACCCGGGACAGATAATCAGCCCCAGCATTTT

size: -
J: TRBJ2-4
D: -
V: TRBV20-1
length: 14
CDR3: CSAGRAGGKNIQYF
DNA: TGCAGTGCTGGCCGTGCTGGGGGCAAAAACATTCAGTACTTC

size: -
J: TRBJ2-6
D: -
V: TRBV4-3
length: 16
CDR3: CASSQVWDSGANVLTF
DNA: TGCGCCAGCAGCCAAGTATGGGACTCTGGGGCCAACGTCCTGACTTTC

size: -
J: TRBJ2-5
D: -
V: TRBV7-2
length: 16
CDR3: CASSHLKGHLQETQYF
DNA: TGTGCCAGCAGCCACCTTAAGGGACACCTCCAAGAGACCCAGTACTTC

size: once
J: TRBJ2-1
D: -
V: TRBV7-2
length: 16
CDR3: CASSLVGTGPYNEQFF
DNA: TGTGCCAGCAGCTTAGTTGGGACCGGGCCGTACAATGAGCAGTTCTTC

size: many
J: TRBJ2-3
D: TRBD2
V: TRBV6-4
length: 15
CDR3: CASSDERGGSDTQYF
DNA: TGTGCCAGCAGTGACGAGCGGGGGGGATCAGATACGCAGTATTTT

size: few
J: TRBJ2-3
D: TRBD2
V: TRBV7-2
length: 15
CDR3: CASRPRLAGTDTQYF
DNA: TGTGCCAGCAGACCCAGGCTAGCGGGGACAGATACGCAGTATTTT

size: -
J: TRBJ2-3
D: TRBD2
V: TRBV20-1
length: 16
CDR3: CSASPIAGGTTDTQYF
DNA: TGCAGTGCTAGCCCCATAGCGGGGGGCACCACAGATACGCAGTATTTT

size: -
J: TRBJ2-3
D: -
V: TRBV15
length: 13
CDR3: CATRHYGTDTQYF
DNA: TGTGCCACTAGACATTATGGCACAGATACGCAGTATTTT

size: -
J: TRBJ2-1
D: TRBD2
V: TRBV7-9
length: 15
CDR3: CASSILAGGGGEQFF
DNA: TGTGCCAGCAGCATATTAGCGGGGGGCGGCGGTGAGCAGTTCTTC

size: -
J: TRBJ1-1
D: -
V: TRBV29-1
length: 12
CDR3: CSGTAGNTEAFF
DNA: TGCAGCGGGACAGCCGGGAACACTGAAGCTTTCTTT

size: -
J: TRBJ2-5
D: TRBD2
V: TRBV20-1
length: 13
CDR3: CSASGLVAETQYF
DNA: TGCAGTGCATCGGGACTAGTGGCGGAGACCCAGTACTTC

size: -
J: TRBJ2-5
D: -
V: TRBV7-2
length: 14
CDR3: CASSTSGGPETQYF
DNA: TGTGCCAGCAGCACCTCGGGGGGCCCCGAGACCCAGTACTTC

size: -
J: TRBJ2-5
D: TRBD1
V: TRBV7-2
length: 15
CDR3: CASSTAGTGAETQYF
DNA: TGTGCCAGCAGCACAGCCGGGACAGGTGCTGAGACCCAGTACTTC